This T cell receptor beta chain was retrieved from a study of a mutant IDH1 vaccine in newly diagnosed glioma. Time point noted: baseline, week 1 (first vaccination visit). Treatment described: pre-vaccination baseline after standard-of-care therapy. The CDR3 sequence is 13 residues long. The germline V gene has CDR1 SNHLY and CDR2 FYNNEI. The V end lost 8 bases, the J end lost 4 bases, and 14 bases lay between the germline ends. This clone showed up just a few times. Repertoires were generated with immunoSEQ multiplex PCR, while TCRdb's copy carries only in-frame clones and drops some. This sample has 65,000 to 70,000 clones, with 65% to 90% found just once.

This sequence originates from a man aged 25-45 years with glioma. The starting material was PBMCs, obtained from a glioma patient treated with radiotherapy, temozolomide or both. This rearrangement joins TRBV2 to TRBJ1-2; a weak D match, TRBD1 (5 bases). The CDR3 nucleotides are TGTGCCAGCGGTCCCCAGGGCGGCTATGGCTACACCTTC. Translated: CASGPQGGYGYTF.